Below, 21 T cell receptor beta chains from the same sample are listed, as sequenced in a study of control samples from healthy donors and cancer patients. Clones were sequenced by immunoSEQ multiplex PCR, and TCRdb holds only the in-frame ones, with some missing. The sample holds tens of thousands of clones, more than 80% seen once. Sequenced material: PBMCs. The receptor set was obtained from a man between 60 and 70 years old with head and neck cancer.

The V and J genes are TRBV12-5 and TRBJ2-1; 8 bases line up with TRBD2. J gave up 9 bases and V 0 bases, and 7 bases lay outside the gene matches. The germline V gene encodes CDR1 LGHNT and CDR2 FRNRAP. This CDR3 comprises 15 residues. CDR3 region: CASGLVKGSGVEQFF. The CDR3 DNA reads as TGTGCTAGTGGTTTGGTAAAGGGTAGCGGGGTTGAGCAGTTCTTC.

The gene calls are TRBV14 and TRBJ1-4; no clear D. Per the germline V gene, CDR1 is SGHDN and CDR2 is FVKESK. Trimming left V 3 bases short and J 8 bases short, with 10 bases between. This CDR3 region has 13 residues. CDR3 sequence: CASSQRAAEKLFF. Here the CDR3 DNA reads TGTGCCAGCAGCCAGCGGGCTGCAGAAAAACTGTTTTTT.

This rearrangement joins TRBV5-1 to TRBJ2-7; tentative D call: TRBD1 (6 bases). In germline, CDR1 is SGHRS, CDR2 YFSETQ. Trimming took off 2 bases at V and 4 bases at J, with 13 bases between the two ends. The CDR3 totals 14 residues. CDR3 sequence reads: CASSLQGNGYEQYV. As DNA, the CDR3 is TGCGCCAGCAGCTTACAGGGTAATGGATACGAGCAGTACGTC.

This rearrangement joins TRBV19 to TRBJ1-4, with D possibly matching TRBD1 (6 bases). The ends were cut back, 5 bases at V and 0 bases at J, with 13 bases in the middle. The CDR3 sequence is 16 residues long. Germline V gene data show CDR1 as LNHDA and CDR2 as SQIVND (reference sequence). CDR3 sequence reads: CASSYTGLTTNEKLFF. DNA of the CDR3: TGTGCCAGTAGTTATACAGGGCTTACAACTAATGAAAAACTGTTTTTT.

The rearrangement uses TRBV6-5 and TRBJ2-7, with D perhaps being TRBD1 or TRBD2 (5 bases each). V was clipped by 5 bases and J by 2 bases, with 13 bases between them. The CDR3 runs 14 residues. Germline CDR1 reads MNHEY; CDR2 reads SVGAGI. This CDR3 reads CASSPPGPTYEQYF. The CDR3 DNA is TGTGCCAGCAGTCCCCCGGGACCGACCTACGAGCAGTACTTC.

J is TRBJ2-1 and V is TRBV2, with a weak D call TRBD2 (6 bases). The length of the CDR3 is 13 residues. V gave up 6 bases and J gave up 7 bases, with 13 bases separating them. From germline, CDR1 is SNHLY and CDR2 FYNNEI. The CDR3 bases are TGTGCCAGCAGAGCCACCCGGGAGAATGAGCAGTTCTTC. Protein: CASRATRENEQFF.

The rearrangement joins TRBV7-6 to TRBJ2-7; TRBD2 matches 8 bases. The CDR3 is 14 amino acids. From germline, CDR1 is SGHVS and CDR2 FNYEAQ. Trimming removed 8 bases from V and 3 bases from J; junction bases left unmatched: 9. CDR3 nucleotide sequence: TGTGCCAGCGGGCGGCGCGGGAGGATCTACGAGCAGTACGTC. Its protein product is CASGRRGRIYEQYV.

In its sample, this clone was seen once. This chain links TRBV5-1 with TRBJ1-3, with TRBD1 as a possible D gene (5 bases). The CDR3 consists of 16 residues. Germline CDR1 reads SGHRS; CDR2 reads YFSETQ. The germline V and J ends were trimmed by 3 bases and 1 base, with 14 bases remaining between them. CDR3 DNA sequence: TGCGCCAGCAGCTCCAGGGTCGGGAATTCTGGAAACACCATATATTTT. It is translated as CASSSRVGNSGNTIYF. Supplemented by reference TRBV5-1 and TRBJ1-3, the full variable domain reads KAGVTQTPRYLIKTRGQQVTLSCSPISGHRSVSWYQQTPGQGLQFLFEYFSETQRNKGNFPGRFSGRQFSNSRSEMNVSTLELGDSALYLCASSSRVGNSGNTIYFGEGSWLTVV.

This clone showed up just once. V is TRBV6-1 and J is TRBJ2-7; the match to TRBD2 covers 11 bases. This CDR3 is built from 20 residues. Trimming cost V 4 bases and J 1 base; bases outside gene matches: 18. Germline V gives CDR1 MNHNS, CDR2 SASEGT. CDR3 in DNA: TGTGCCAGCAGTGGGATTGTAGCGGGAGGGCCCGGCCGCTTATCCTACGAGCAGTACGTC. It is translated as CASSGIVAGGPGRLSYEQYV.

The chain couples TRBV27 to TRBJ2-2; D not resolved. The V and J ends lost 2 bases and 0 bases respectively, with 10 bases between them. Germline assignment: CDR1 MNHEY and CDR2 SMNVEV (reference sequence). There are 16 residues in the CDR3. The CDR3 region is CASSLGVSTNTGELFF. The DNA for the CDR3 is TGTGCCAGCAGTTTAGGGGTGAGCACGAACACCGGGGAGCTGTTTTTT.

Of note for this clone: Within the sample, other DNA sequences also encode this same CDR3. V is TRBV27 and J is TRBJ2-1, with D perhaps matching TRBD2 (5 bases). V dropped 5 bases and J dropped 8 bases, with 19 bases sitting between them. Germline V gene data show CDR1 as MNHEY and CDR2 as SMNVEV (reference sequence). This CDR3 region has 15 residues. The CDR3 is CASSLRTSGVDEQFF. The CDR3, as DNA: TGTGCCAGCAGTCTCCGGACTTCTGGGGTGGATGAGCAGTTCTTC.

This clone has just one count. The chain employs TRBV10-1 and TRBJ2-5; possible D gene TRBD2, 6 bases. The CDR3 is 13 residues long. Germline CDR1 reads WNHNN; CDR2 reads SYGVQD (reference sequence). The V end lost 2 bases, the J end lost 8 bases, and 12 bases lay between the germline ends. CDR3 in DNA: TGCGCCAGCAGTGAGACCACCGGGACTACCCAGTACTTC. The encoded protein is CASSETTGTTQYF.

The chain couples TRBV27 to TRBJ1-1; 8 bases align to TRBD1. V gave up 5 bases and J gave up 5 bases; unmatched junction bases: 7. Germline V CDR1 and CDR2: MNHEY, SMNVEV (reference sequence). The CDR3 totals 14 residues. The CDR3 here is CASSALQGGTEAFF. The CDR3 DNA reads TGTGCCAGCAGTGCCTTACAGGGGGGAACTGAAGCTTTCTTT.

Written as DNA, the CDR3 is TGTGCCAGCACCAGAGGGGTGGGAGGCTACACCTTC. It encodes CASTRGVGGYTF. This rearrangement joins TRBV12-3 or TRBV12-4 to TRBJ1-2; D perhaps matches TRBD1 (5 bases). Trimming removed 7 bases from V and 8 bases from J, with 14 bases in between. The CDR3 runs to 12 residues.

The V and J genes are TRBV2 and TRBJ1-2; D is ambiguous. The V end lost 0 bases, the J end lost 4 bases, and 15 bases lay between the germline ends. Germline values: CDR1 SNHLY, CDR2 FYNNEI. The CDR3 is 16 residues long. The DNA for the CDR3 is TGTGCCAGCAGTGAAGCTCTATACGGGCGGTCCTATGGCTACACCTTC. It translates to CASSEALYGRSYGYTF.

The rearrangement joins TRBV25-1 to TRBJ2-7; 8 nucleotides align to TRBD1. V trimming: 6 bases; J trimming: 1 base; junction bases outside the gene matches: 5. Germline values: CDR1 MGHDK, CDR2 SYGVNS. The CDR3 length is 14 residues. DNA for the CDR3: TGTGCCAGCAGCCGGACAGGGTCTTCCTACGAGCAGTACTTC. Its translation: CASSRTGSSYEQYF.

This clone was observed once. V usage is TRBV9 and J usage is TRBJ2-3; the D gene could be TRBD1 or TRBD2 (5 bases each). The CDR3 loop spans 15 amino acids. With 3 bases removed from V and 0 bases from J, the gap between germline ends came to 11 bases. Germline assignment: CDR1 SGDLS and CDR2 YYNGEE. This CDR3 reads CASSEGRFSTDTQYF. As DNA, the CDR3 is TGTGCCAGCAGCGAGGGGAGATTTAGCACAGATACGCAGTATTTT.

Concerning this clone itself: Different DNA sequences within this sample yield the same CDR3. CDR3 coding DNA: TGTGCCACCAGCGCGGACAGGGTCGGAGAGACCCAGTACTTC. Translated, it gives CATSADRVGETQYF. This sequence joins TRBV15 and TRBJ2-5; 8 bases are a match to TRBD1. The CDR3 totals 14 residues. The germline CDR1 and CDR2 sequences are LNHNV and YYDKDF (reference sequence). J lost 4 bases, V lost 5 bases, and 6 bases had no gene match.

This clone was observed a single time. The germline gene is not matched at one end of the junction; a read error may be the cause. The J gene is TRBJ2-2, the V gene TRBV27, with D unresolved. Germline lookup yields CDR1 MNHEY and CDR2 SMNVEV (reference sequence). This CDR3 is built from 13 residues. This chain's CDR3 is CAGSLEDAGELFF. DNA for the CDR3: TGTGCCGGCAGTTTAGAGGATGCCGGGGAGCTGTTTTTT.

The V and J genes are TRBV27 and TRBJ2-6, with 9 bases fitting TRBD1. The CDR3 totals 18 residues. The junction had 7 bases not matched to a gene; V was cut back by 0 bases and J by 4 bases. Per the germline V gene, CDR1 is MNHEY and CDR2 is SMNVEV (reference sequence). CDR3 nucleotides: TGTGCCAGCAGTTTATCCGCAACAGGGGGCGCCGGGGCCAACGTCCTGACTTTC. As protein: CASSLSATGGAGANVLTF.

This clone was observed a handful of times. The chain employs TRBV10-2 and TRBJ1-1, with D tentatively TRBD1 (5 bases). CDR3 length equals 12 residues. Per the germline V gene, CDR1 is WSHSY and CDR2 is SAAADI. With 6 bases removed from V and 1 base from J, the gap between germline ends came to 6 bases. The CDR3 protein is CASSRENTEAFF. The CDR3 nucleotides are TGCGCCAGCAGCAGGGAGAACACTGAAGCTTTCTTT.